Following are 31 T cell receptor beta chains from one sample sequenced in a study of blood T cell repertoires in COVID-19. The repertoire was sequenced with immunoSEQ multiplex PCR; TCRdb's copy has only in-frame clones and lacks some. The data hold roughly 170,000 clones, with 70% to 90% observed a single time. Sequencing was done on a sample of peripheral blood. All receptors come from a man between 65 and 79 years old with active or convalescent COVID-19.

This sequence joins TRBV2 and TRBJ1-4; D gene ambiguous. The CDR3 has 14 residues. Trimming stripped 2 bases from V and 0 bases from J, with 4 bases between. Germline assignment: CDR1 SNHLY and CDR2 FYNNEI. Here the CDR3 DNA reads TGTGCCAGCAGTGAATCTACAACTAATGAAAAACTGTTTTTT. Protein: CASSESTTNEKLFF.

The CDR3 DNA sequence: TGTGCCAGCAGGACTAGCGGGAGCTCCTCCTACAATGAGCAGTTCTTC. The encoded protein is CASRTSGSSSYNEQFF. The rearrangement joins TRBV11-2 to TRBJ2-1; 12 bases map to TRBD2. The length of the CDR3 is 16 residues. V gave up 6 bases and J gave up 0 bases; unmatched junction bases: 3. Germline assignment: CDR1 SGHAT and CDR2 FQNNGV.

The V and J genes are TRBV9 and TRBJ1-1; D uncertain. The ends were cut back, 1 base at V and 0 bases at J, with 10 bases in the middle. Looked up from germline, CDR1 is SGDLS and CDR2 is YYNGEE. The CDR3 totals 15 residues. The CDR3 protein is CASSVSRRLNTEAFF. In DNA, the CDR3 is TGTGCCAGCAGCGTAAGCCGGAGGTTGAACACTGAAGCTTTCTTT.

The V call is TRBV19, the J call TRBJ1-5; TRBD1 agrees at 8 bases. Germline CDR1 is LNHDA and CDR2 is SQIVND (reference sequence). Losses at the gene ends were 6 bases for V and 4 bases for J; bases not matched to a gene: 8. The CDR3 is 15 amino acids. The CDR3, as DNA: TGTGCCAGTAGATCTCCGGGACAGGCGAATCAGCCCCAGCATTTT. This codes for CASRSPGQANQPQHF.

The V and J genes are TRBV3-1 (or the pseudogene TRBV3-2) and TRBJ1-1, with 8 bases fitting TRBD1. Germline loops: CDR1 LGHDT, CDR2 YNNKEL (reference sequence). J gave up 6 bases and V 4 bases, and 10 bases lay outside the gene matches. This CDR3 spans 15 amino acids. Here the CDR3 reads CASSPRQGPTSEAFF. The CDR3 coding sequence is TGTGCCAGCAGCCCCAGACAGGGGCCGACCTCTGAAGCTTTCTTT.

This chain uses TRBV27 with TRBJ2-2; a possible D gene is TRBD1 (5 bases). The CDR3 loop spans 14 amino acids. Germline CDR1 reads MNHEY; CDR2 reads SMNVEV (reference sequence). The ends were cut back, 2 bases at V and 5 bases at J, with 9 bases in the middle. CDR3 nucleotides: TGTGCCAGCAGTTTACAGCCAGGGACCGGGGAGCTGTTTTTT. It encodes CASSLQPGTGELFF.

The chain couples TRBV18 to TRBJ1-4; 10 nucleotides align to TRBD1. Germline V gene data show CDR1 as KGHSH and CDR2 as LQKENI. The CDR3 covers 16 residues. The J segment lost 7 bases and the V segment lost 3 bases, leaving 8 bases of the junction unmatched. CDR3 region: CASSPIKTGGSEKLFF. The DNA of the CDR3 is TGTGCCAGCTCACCTATCAAGACAGGGGGCTCTGAAAAACTGTTTTTT.

This chain connects TRBV11-2 to TRBJ1-6, with 8 bases lining up with TRBD1. Germline CDR1 reads SGHAT; CDR2 reads FQNNGV. V shed 2 bases and J 8 bases; nucleotides not matched to a gene: 5. The CDR3 totals 15 residues. Here the CDR3 reads CASSLFTGGDSPLHF. In nucleotides, the CDR3 is TGTGCCAGCAGCTTATTCACAGGGGGGGATTCACCCCTCCACTTT.

The chain joins TRBV6-2 or TRBV6-3 to TRBJ1-3, with 10 bases lining up with TRBD1. The CDR3 is 15 amino acids. The junction had 5 bases not matched to a gene; V was cut back by 5 bases and J by 4 bases. CDR1 MNHEY and CDR2 SVGEGT come from the germline V gene. This CDR3 is CASSNDRGRGNTIYF. DNA for the CDR3: TGTGCCAGCAGTAATGACAGGGGGCGAGGAAACACCATATATTTT.

The chain uses TRBV15 and TRBJ2-1, with 8 bases that match TRBD2. Germline V lookup: CDR1 LNHNV, CDR2 YYDKDF (reference sequence). V lost 4 bases to trimming and J lost 3 bases; unmatched junction nucleotides: 17. The CDR3 extends over 19 amino acids. For the CDR3, the DNA is TGTGCCACCAGCACCGGTCAAGAGATGCGGGGGGCCTTCTACAATGAGCAGTTCTTC. This sequence encodes CATSTGQEMRGAFYNEQFF.

This chain uses TRBV7-2 with TRBJ2-3, with TRBD2 identical over 9 bases. The V gene end was trimmed by 5 bases and the J gene end by 8 bases; junction bases not matched to a gene: 11. This CDR3 contains 15 residues. From germline, CDR1 is SGHTA and CDR2 FQGNSA. The CDR3 region is CASSTTAGGGITQYF. CDR3 coding DNA: TGTGCCAGCAGCACCACAGCGGGAGGCGGAATTACGCAGTATTTT.

CDR3 nucleotide sequence: TGCGCCAGCAGCCCCGCTCCCCCGGGAGTCTTACAGCCCCAGCATTTT. Translation gives CASSPAPPGVLQPQHF. The rearrangement uses TRBV4-3 and TRBJ1-5; D is ambiguous. Germline V lookup: CDR1 LGHNA, CDR2 YSLEER. This CDR3 is 16 amino acids long. V was cut by 4 bases and J by 7 bases, with 20 bases left in between.

The chain employs TRBV18 and TRBJ1-2; D unresolved. Trimming removed 1 base at V and 4 bases at J, with 16 bases between. The CDR3 extends over 16 amino acids. CDR1 KGHSH and CDR2 LQKENI come from the germline V gene. The CDR3 DNA reads as TGTGCCAGCTCACCACTCTCGACCGATACGGGCTATGGCTACACCTTC. It yields the protein CASSPLSTDTGYGYTF.

V usage is TRBV7-8 and J usage is TRBJ2-7, with TRBD2 as a possible D gene (6 bases). CDR3 length: 13 amino acids. CDR1 SGHVS and CDR2 FQNEAQ come from the germline V gene. V lost 5 bases to trimming and J lost 5 bases, with 13 bases between them. CDR3 DNA sequence: TGTGCCAGCAGCGCTCTGGGAGGCCACGAGCAGTACTTC. Protein: CASSALGGHEQYF. Full variable domain (rest looked up from reference TRBV7-8 and TRBJ2-7): GAGVSQSPRYKVAKRGQDVALRCDPISGHVSLFWYQQALGQGPEFLTYFQNEAQLDKSGLPSDRFFAERPEGSVSTLKIQRTQQEDSAVYLCASSALGGHEQYFGPGTRLTVT.

This clone was seen more than once but under ten times. The rearrangement links TRBV4-3 to TRBJ2-2, with TRBD1 matching over 7 bases. This CDR3 has 17 amino acids. Trimming cost V 6 bases and J 0 bases; bases outside gene matches: 10. The germline V gene encodes CDR1 LGHNA and CDR2 YSLEER. The CDR3 loop is CASSGRKGAANTGELFF. The CDR3 bases are TGCGCCAGCAGTGGTCGTAAGGGGGCCGCGAACACCGGGGAGCTGTTTTTT.

The chain links TRBV11-2 to TRBJ2-1; D unresolved. V was clipped by 3 bases and J by 4 bases, with 10 bases between them. This CDR3 has 14 residues. Germline CDR1 is SGHAT and CDR2 is FQNNGV. The CDR3 spells CASSLGRFYNEQFF. CDR3 bases: TGTGCCAGCAGCTTGGGCAGATTTTACAATGAGCAGTTCTTC.

V is TRBV7-6 and J is TRBJ2-7; 8 bases are a match to TRBD1. This CDR3 is built from 15 residues. Unmatched junction bases numbered 9, after V lost 3 bases and J lost 5 bases. Germline CDR1 and CDR2: SGHVS and FNYEAQ. In nucleotides, the CDR3 is TGTGCCAGCAGCTTTACCGGGACAGGACTTGACGAGCAGTACTTC. The encoded protein is CASSFTGTGLDEQYF.

The rearrangement links TRBV28 to TRBJ1-4; D unclear. Looked up from germline, CDR1 is MDHEN and CDR2 is SYDVKM. Trimming removed 3 bases at V and 0 bases at J, with 11 bases between. CDR3 size: 16 residues. The CDR3 is CASSLSSDATNEKLFF. The CDR3 DNA is TGTGCCAGCAGTTTGTCCTCAGATGCAACTAATGAAAAACTGTTTTTT.

This clone was recorded once. This chain uses TRBV19 with TRBJ1-1; D unclear. The germline CDR1 and CDR2 sequences are LNHDA and SQIVND (reference sequence). Trimming removed 6 bases from V and 6 bases from J, with 14 bases in between. The CDR3 runs 13 residues. The CDR3: CASSTEPLAEAFF. CDR3 DNA sequence: TGTGCCAGTAGCACCGAGCCGCTGGCTGAAGCTTTCTTT.

The chain couples TRBV11-3 to TRBJ2-1, with 9 bases matching TRBD2. V dropped 3 bases and J dropped 6; count of bases not matched to a gene: 3. Germline V gene data show CDR1 as SGHNT and CDR2 as YENEEA. The CDR3 is made up of 14 amino acids. This CDR3 is CASSLGLAGNEQFF. The CDR3 bases are TGTGCCAGCAGCTTGGGACTAGCTGGCAATGAGCAGTTCTTC.

The chain joins TRBV10-3 to TRBJ2-7; D uncertain. Looked up from germline, CDR1 is ENHRY and CDR2 is SYGVKD. The CDR3 spans 13 residues. V was trimmed by 3 bases and J by 8 bases, leaving 14 bases between them. CDR3 in amino acids: CAISDESAPQQYF. The CDR3 nucleotides are TGTGCCATCAGTGACGAGTCCGCCCCCCAGCAGTACTTC.

The rearrangement links TRBV2 to TRBJ1-4; D is unresolved. This CDR3 is built from 11 residues. The germline V gene encodes CDR1 SNHLY and CDR2 FYNNEI. The germline V and J ends were trimmed by 4 bases and 7 bases, with 4 bases remaining between them. The CDR3 nucleotides read TGTGCCAGCAGTGTCGGTGAAAAACTGTTTTTT. Protein product: CASSVGEKLFF.

J is TRBJ2-5 and V is TRBV3-1 (or the pseudogene TRBV3-2), with 8 bases identical to TRBD2. This CDR3 has 16 amino acids. Germline V lookup: CDR1 LGHDT, CDR2 YNNKEL (reference sequence). V shed 4 bases and J 2 bases; nucleotides not matched to a gene: 9. The CDR3 spells CASSLSAGGRQETQYF. The DNA for the CDR3 is TGTGCCAGCAGCCTTTCTGCAGGCGGGAGGCAAGAGACCCAGTACTTC.

This sequence joins TRBV19 and TRBJ1-6, with 7 bases matching TRBD1. This CDR3 region has 15 residues. Trimming cost V 5 bases and J 7 bases; bases outside gene matches: 8. CDR1 and CDR2 from the germline V gene are LNHDA and SQIVND (reference sequence). The CDR3 DNA sequence: TGTGCCAGTAGTCTTTTGACAGGGTCGAATTCACCCCTCCACTTT. It encodes CASSLLTGSNSPLHF.

The V and J genes are TRBV6-5 and TRBJ1-2; D is unresolved. The V end was cut by 6 bases, the J end by 3 bases, with 14 bases between. Germline V CDR1 and CDR2: MNHEY, SVGAGI. CDR3 length equals 14 residues. DNA for the CDR3: TGTGCCAGCAGAGCCATTGGGGAGGACTATGGCTACACCTTC. This sequence encodes CASRAIGEDYGYTF.

The CDR3 coding sequence is TGCAGCGTAAAACCCAGGGTTGACACTGAAGCTTTCTTT. It codes for CSVKPRVDTEAFF. The chain carries TRBV29-1 and TRBJ1-1; weak D call: TRBD1 (5 bases). CDR3 size: 13 residues. Germline V CDR1 and CDR2: SQVTM, ANQGSEA. V lost 6 bases, J lost 3 bases, and 14 bases lay in between.

This clone was counted only a few times. The chain joins TRBV19 to TRBJ2-7; weak D call: TRBD1 (5 bases). Trimming shortened V by 2 bases and J by 7 bases, and 12 bases separated the two germline ends. Germline V gene lookup returns CDR1 LNHDA and CDR2 SQIVND (reference sequence). The CDR3 sequence is 13 residues long. The chain's CDR3 is CASSIRGGAEQYF. CDR3 sequence (DNA): TGTGCCAGTAGTATAAGGGGCGGTGCTGAGCAGTACTTC.

The rearrangement joins TRBV9 to TRBJ1-4; D gene uncertain. Germline V gene data show CDR1 as SGDLS and CDR2 as YYNGEE. V was trimmed by 0 bases and J by 8 bases, leaving 14 bases between them. This CDR3 has 15 amino acids. CDR3 region: CASSVAGELQEKLFF. The CDR3 nucleotides read TGTGCCAGCAGCGTAGCCGGGGAATTGCAGGAAAAACTGTTTTTT. The full variable domain, its missing parts supplied by reference TRBV9 and TRBJ1-4, is DSGVTQTPKHLITATGQRVTLRCSPRSGDLSVYWYQQSLDQGLQFLIQYYNGEERAKGNILERFSAQQFPDLHSELNLSSLELGDSALYFCASSVAGELQEKLFFGSGTQLSVL.

This clone was seen once. The V and J genes are TRBV6-5 and TRBJ2-5; no definite D call. This CDR3 has 13 amino acids. The V end lost 7 bases, the J end lost 1 base, and 10 bases lay between the germline ends. In germline, CDR1 is MNHEY, CDR2 SVGAGI. For the CDR3, the DNA is TGTGCCAGCATTTCCAGGCTCCAAGAGACCCAGTACTTC. It yields the protein CASISRLQETQYF.

The table lists this clone with a count of one. The J gene is TRBJ1-2, the V gene TRBV25-1, with D maybe TRBD1 (6 bases). Germline V gene sequence: CDR1 MGHDK, CDR2 SYGVNS. The CDR3 totals 12 residues. V was pared by 10 bases and J by 5 bases, with 14 bases between. Here the CDR3 reads CATTGGPYGYTF. CDR3 DNA: TGTGCCACAACGGGGGGCCCTTATGGCTACACCTTC.

The genes are TRBV7-9 and TRBJ1-5, with TRBD1 identical over 8 bases. V was clipped by 5 bases and J by 3 bases; unmatched bases: 6. The CDR3 totals 15 residues. Germline CDR1 and CDR2: SEHNR and FQNEAQ (reference sequence). The chain's CDR3 is CASSVGTGVNQPQHF. The CDR3 DNA sequence: TGTGCCAGCAGCGTGGGGACAGGAGTCAATCAGCCCCAGCATTTT.